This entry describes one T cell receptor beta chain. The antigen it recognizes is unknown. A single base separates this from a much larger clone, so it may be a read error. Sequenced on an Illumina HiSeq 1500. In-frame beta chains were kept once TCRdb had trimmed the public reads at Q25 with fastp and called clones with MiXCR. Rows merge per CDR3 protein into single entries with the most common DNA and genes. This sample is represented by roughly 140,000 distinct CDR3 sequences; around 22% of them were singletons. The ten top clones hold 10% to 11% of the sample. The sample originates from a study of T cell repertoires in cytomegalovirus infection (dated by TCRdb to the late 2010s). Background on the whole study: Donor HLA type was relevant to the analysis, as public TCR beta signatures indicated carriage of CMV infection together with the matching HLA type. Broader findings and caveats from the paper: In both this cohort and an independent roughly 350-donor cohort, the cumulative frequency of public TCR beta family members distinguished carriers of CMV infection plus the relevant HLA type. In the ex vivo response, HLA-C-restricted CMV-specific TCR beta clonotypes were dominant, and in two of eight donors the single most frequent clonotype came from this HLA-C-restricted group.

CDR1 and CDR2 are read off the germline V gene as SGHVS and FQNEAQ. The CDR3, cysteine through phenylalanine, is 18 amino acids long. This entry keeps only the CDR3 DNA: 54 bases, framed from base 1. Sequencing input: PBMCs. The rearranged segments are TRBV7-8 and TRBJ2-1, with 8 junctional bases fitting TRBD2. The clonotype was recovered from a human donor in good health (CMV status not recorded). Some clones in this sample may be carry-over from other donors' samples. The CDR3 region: CARSLGRLSAGVSTEQFF. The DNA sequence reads TGTGCCAGAAGCTTAGGCCGACTGTCAGCGGGAGTATCGACTGAGCAGTTCTTC.